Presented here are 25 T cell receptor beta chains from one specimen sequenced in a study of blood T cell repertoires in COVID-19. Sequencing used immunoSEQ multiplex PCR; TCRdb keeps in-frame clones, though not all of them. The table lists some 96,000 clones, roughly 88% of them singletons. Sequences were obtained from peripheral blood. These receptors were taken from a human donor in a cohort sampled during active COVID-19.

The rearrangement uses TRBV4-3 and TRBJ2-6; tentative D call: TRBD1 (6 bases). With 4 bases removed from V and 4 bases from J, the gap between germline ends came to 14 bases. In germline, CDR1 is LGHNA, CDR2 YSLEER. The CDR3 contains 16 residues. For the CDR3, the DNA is TGCGCCAGCAGCCTCCACAGGGCTCGGGGGGCCAACGTCCTGACTTTC. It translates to CASSLHRARGANVLTF.

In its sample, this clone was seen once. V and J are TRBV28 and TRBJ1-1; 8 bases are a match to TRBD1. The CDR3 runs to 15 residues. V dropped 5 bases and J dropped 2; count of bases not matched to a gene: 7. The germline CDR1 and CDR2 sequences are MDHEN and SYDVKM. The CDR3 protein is CASSLGQGVNTEAFF. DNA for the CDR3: TGTGCCAGCAGTCTTGGACAGGGAGTAAACACTGAAGCTTTCTTT.

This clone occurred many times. DNA for the CDR3: TGCAGCGTTTATTCTGGACAGAACTATGGCTACACCTTC. Amino acid sequence: CSVYSGQNYGYTF. The V gene is TRBV29-1, the J gene TRBJ1-2, with D tentatively TRBD1 (6 bases). Trimming shortened V by 5 bases and J by 2 bases, and 12 bases separated the two germline ends. CDR1 SQVTM and CDR2 ANQGSEA come from the germline V gene. There are 13 residues in the CDR3.

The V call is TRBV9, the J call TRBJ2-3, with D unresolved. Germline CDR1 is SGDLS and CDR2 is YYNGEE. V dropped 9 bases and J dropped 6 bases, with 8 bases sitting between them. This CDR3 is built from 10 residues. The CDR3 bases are TGTGCCATCAAAATGGATACGCAGTATTTT. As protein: CAIKMDTQYF.

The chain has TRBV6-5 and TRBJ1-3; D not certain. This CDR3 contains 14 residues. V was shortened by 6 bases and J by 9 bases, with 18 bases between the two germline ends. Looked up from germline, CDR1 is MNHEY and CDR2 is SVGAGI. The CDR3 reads CASRPDYISGTIYF. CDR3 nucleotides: TGTGCCAGCAGGCCCGACTACATAAGTGGCACCATATATTTT.

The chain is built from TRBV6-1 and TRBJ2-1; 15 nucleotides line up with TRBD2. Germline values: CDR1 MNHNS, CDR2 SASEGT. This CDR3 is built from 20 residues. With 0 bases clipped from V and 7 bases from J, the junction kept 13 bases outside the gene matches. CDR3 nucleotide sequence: TGTGCCAGCAGTGAAGCCCCGGCCGGACCCGGGACTAGCGGGAGGAATGAGCAGTTCTTC. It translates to CASSEAPAGPGTSGRNEQFF.

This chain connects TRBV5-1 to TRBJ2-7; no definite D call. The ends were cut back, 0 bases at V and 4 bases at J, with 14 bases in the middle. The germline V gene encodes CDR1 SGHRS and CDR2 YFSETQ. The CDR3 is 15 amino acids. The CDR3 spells CASSLVSGVEYEQYF. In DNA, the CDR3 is TGCGCCAGCAGCTTGGTATCAGGCGTTGAGTACGAGCAGTACTTC.

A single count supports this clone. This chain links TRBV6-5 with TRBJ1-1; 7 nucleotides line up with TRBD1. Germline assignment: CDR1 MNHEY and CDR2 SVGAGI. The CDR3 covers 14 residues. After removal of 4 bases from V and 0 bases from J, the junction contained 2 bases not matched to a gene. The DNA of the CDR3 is TGTGCCAGCAGTTCCAGGGGGGTGAACACTGAAGCTTTCTTT. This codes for CASSSRGVNTEAFF.

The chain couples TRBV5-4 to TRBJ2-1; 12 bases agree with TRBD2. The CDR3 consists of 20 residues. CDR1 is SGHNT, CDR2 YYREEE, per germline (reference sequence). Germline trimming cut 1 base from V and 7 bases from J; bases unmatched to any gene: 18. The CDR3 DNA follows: TGTGCCAGCAGCTTGAAAGGGATTGGACTAGCGGGACGAGCATATAATGAGCAGTTCTTC. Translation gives CASSLKGIGLAGRAYNEQFF.

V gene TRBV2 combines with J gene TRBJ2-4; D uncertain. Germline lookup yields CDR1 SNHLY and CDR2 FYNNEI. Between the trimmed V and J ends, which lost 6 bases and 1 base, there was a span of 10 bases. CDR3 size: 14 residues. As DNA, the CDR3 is TGTGCCAGCAGGAATCGGGTGGCCAAAAACATTCAGTACTTC. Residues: CASRNRVAKNIQYF.

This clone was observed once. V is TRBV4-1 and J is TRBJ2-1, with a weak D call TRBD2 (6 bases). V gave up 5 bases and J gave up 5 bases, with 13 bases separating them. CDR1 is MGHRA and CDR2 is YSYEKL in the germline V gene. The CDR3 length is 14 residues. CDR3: CASSSPRDHNEQFF. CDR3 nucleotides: TGCGCCAGCAGCTCCCCGCGGGACCACAATGAGCAGTTCTTC.

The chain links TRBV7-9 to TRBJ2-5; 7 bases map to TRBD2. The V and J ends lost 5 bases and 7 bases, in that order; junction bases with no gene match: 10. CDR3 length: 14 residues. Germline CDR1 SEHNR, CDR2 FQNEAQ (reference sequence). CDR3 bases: TGTGCCAGCAGCCCGGGGGGAACGAAAACGACCCAGTACTTC. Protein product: CASSPGGTKTTQYF.

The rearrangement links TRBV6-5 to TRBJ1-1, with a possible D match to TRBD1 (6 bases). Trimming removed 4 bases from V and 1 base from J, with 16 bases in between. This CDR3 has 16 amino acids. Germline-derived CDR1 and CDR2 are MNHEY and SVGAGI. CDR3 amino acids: CASSLSDRVRNTEAFF. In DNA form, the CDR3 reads TGTGCCAGCAGTTTATCGGACAGAGTAAGGAACACTGAAGCTTTCTTT.

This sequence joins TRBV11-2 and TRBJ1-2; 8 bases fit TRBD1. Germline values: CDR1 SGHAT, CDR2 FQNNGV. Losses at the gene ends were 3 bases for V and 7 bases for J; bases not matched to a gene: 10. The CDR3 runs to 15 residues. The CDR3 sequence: CASSFGQGAIGGYTF. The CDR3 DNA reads TGTGCCAGCAGCTTCGGGCAGGGGGCGATTGGTGGCTACACCTTC.

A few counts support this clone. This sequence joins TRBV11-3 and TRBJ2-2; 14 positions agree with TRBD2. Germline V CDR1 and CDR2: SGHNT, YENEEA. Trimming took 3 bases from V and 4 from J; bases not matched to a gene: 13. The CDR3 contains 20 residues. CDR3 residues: CASSFSPGLAGGRRTGELFF. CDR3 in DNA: TGTGCCAGCAGCTTTTCCCCCGGACTAGCGGGAGGACGGCGCACCGGGGAGCTGTTTTTT.

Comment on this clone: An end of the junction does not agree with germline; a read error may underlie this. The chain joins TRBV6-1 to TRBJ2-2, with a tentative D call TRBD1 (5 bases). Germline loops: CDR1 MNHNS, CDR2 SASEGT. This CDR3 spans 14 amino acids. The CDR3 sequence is CASREGAGTGELFF. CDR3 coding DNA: TGTGCCAGCAGGGAAGGGGCTGGCACCGGGGAGCTGTTTTTT.

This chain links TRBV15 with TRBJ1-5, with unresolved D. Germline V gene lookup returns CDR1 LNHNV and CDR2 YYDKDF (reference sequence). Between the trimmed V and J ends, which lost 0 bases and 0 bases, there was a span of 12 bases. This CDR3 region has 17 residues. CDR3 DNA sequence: TGTGCCACCAGCAGAGAGGAGGAACCTCATAGCAATCAGCCCCAGCATTTT. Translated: CATSREEEPHSNQPQHF.

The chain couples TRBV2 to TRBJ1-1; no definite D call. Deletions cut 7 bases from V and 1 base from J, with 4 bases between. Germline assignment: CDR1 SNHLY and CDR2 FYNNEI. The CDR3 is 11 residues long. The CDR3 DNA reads TGTGCCAGCAAGAGGAACACTGAAGCTTTCTTT. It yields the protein CASKRNTEAFF.

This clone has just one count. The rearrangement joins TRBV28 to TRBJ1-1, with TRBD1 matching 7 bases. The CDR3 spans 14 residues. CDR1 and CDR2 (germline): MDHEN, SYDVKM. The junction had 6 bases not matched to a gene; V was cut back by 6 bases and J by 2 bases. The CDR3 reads CASSIGTVNTEAFF. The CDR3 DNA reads TGTGCCAGCAGCATAGGGACAGTAAACACTGAAGCTTTCTTT.

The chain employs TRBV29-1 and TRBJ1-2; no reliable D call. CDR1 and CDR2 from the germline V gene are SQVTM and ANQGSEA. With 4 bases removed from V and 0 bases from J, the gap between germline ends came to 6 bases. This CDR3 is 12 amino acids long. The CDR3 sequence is CSVATANYGYTF. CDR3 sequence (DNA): TGCAGCGTTGCAACAGCTAACTATGGCTACACCTTC.

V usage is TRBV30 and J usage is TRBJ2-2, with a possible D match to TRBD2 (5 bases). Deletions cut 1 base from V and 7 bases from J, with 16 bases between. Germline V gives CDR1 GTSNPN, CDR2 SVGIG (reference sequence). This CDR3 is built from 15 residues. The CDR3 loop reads CAWSALGLASGELFF. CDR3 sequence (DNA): TGTGCCTGGAGTGCCCTTGGGCTAGCAAGCGGGGAGCTGTTTTTT.

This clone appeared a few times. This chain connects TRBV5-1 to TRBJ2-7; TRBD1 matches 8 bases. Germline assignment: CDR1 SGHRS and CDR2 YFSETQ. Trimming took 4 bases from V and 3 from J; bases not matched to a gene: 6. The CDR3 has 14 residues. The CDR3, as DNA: TGCGCCAGCAGCACCGGACAGGGAGGCTACGAGCAGTACTTC. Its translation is CASSTGQGGYEQYF.

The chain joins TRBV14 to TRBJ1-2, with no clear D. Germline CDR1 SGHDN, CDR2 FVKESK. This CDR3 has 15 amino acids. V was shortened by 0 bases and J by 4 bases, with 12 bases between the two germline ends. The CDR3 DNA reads TGTGCCAGCAGCCAAGAAGGGAGAGAGATCTATGGCTACACCTTC. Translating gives CASSQEGREIYGYTF.

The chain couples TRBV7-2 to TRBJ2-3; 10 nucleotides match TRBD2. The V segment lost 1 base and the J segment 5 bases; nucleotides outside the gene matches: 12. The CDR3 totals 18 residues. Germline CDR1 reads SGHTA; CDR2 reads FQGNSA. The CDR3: CASSLVASGSLGGDTQYF. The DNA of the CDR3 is TGTGCCAGCAGCTTAGTCGCTAGCGGGAGTCTCGGTGGAGATACGCAGTATTTT.

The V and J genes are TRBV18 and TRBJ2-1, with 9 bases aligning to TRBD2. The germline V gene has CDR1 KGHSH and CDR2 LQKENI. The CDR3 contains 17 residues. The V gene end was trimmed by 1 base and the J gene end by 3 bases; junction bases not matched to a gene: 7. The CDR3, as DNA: TGTGCCAGCTCACCACGGGGACTAGCCGGATTCTACAATGAGCAGTTCTTC. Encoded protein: CASSPRGLAGFYNEQFF.